The following is a T cell receptor (beta chain) sequence with its context. V was trimmed by 3 bases and J by 3 bases, leaving 8 bases between them. Germline V lookup: CDR1 SGHTA, CDR2 FQGTGA. This CDR3 region has 13 residues. The source of the sample is a study of blood T cell repertoires in COVID-19. Study-wide background: There were acute and convalescent COVID-19 samples, and they came from the United States, Italy and Spain.

Libraries were prepared by immunoSEQ multiplex PCR; TCRdb keeps only in-frame clonotypes and omits some of them. Of more than 80,000 clones in the sample, approximately 88% were seen once. Sequencing was performed on peripheral blood. V usage is TRBV7-3 and J usage is TRBJ1-1, with D maybe TRBD1 (6 bases). The sequence was obtained from a woman older than 75 with active or convalescent COVID-19. The CDR3 nucleotides read TGTGCCAGCAGCTTGTCAGGGGACACTGAAGCTTTCTTT. Translation gives CASSLSGDTEAFF. The entire variable domain, with the rest obtained from reference TRBV7-3 and TRBJ1-1, is as follows: GAGVSQTPSNKVTEKGKYVELRCDPISGHTALYWYRQSLGQGPEFLIYFQGTGAADDSGLPNDRFFAVRPEGSVSTLKIQRTERGDSAVYLCASSLSGDTEAFFGQGTRLTVV.